Given below is one TCR beta chain in context. This clone was detected only once. The target of this receptor is not known. No per-base quality is available; no much larger clone lies one base away. Library preparation used the immunoSEQ multiplex PCR assay. For the multiplex PCR, a mixture combining 60 forward primers for TCR Vbeta segments and 13 reverse primers for TCR Jbeta segments was used. A multiplex PCR assay on genomic DNA amplified the CDR3 region of rearranged TCR beta genes. Amplified TCR beta libraries were sequenced as 87-base-pair reads on the Illumina HiSeq System. Regarding the original processing steps: In a later analysis, tens of millions of unique TCR beta chains were counted across the approximately 670 repertoires, and some 10 million of these chains were shared by at least two donors. Raw reads were error-corrected and collapsed into unique sequences with a nearest-neighbor algorithm that merged closely related sequences to remove PCR and sequencing errors. V, D and J gene segments were assigned by aligning CDR3 sequences to IMGT reference sequences. For a sequence to be retained, a match of at least six nucleotides was required to both a V gene segment and a J gene segment. Rearrangements were classified as productive when the CDR3 lacked stop codons and remained in frame with V and J, and all other rearrangements were classified as non-productive. CDR3 was defined according to IMGT convention as the region running from the second conserved V-encoded cysteine to the conserved J-encoded phenylalanine. In an earlier analysis of around 640 of the donors, sequences lacking an unambiguous match to a single V gene segment were excluded. An earlier analysis of about 600 of the donors called V segments functional above 56.7% productive rearrangements and segregating when the between-donor standard deviation exceeded 5%. To diagnose cytomegalovirus status from the catalog of TCR beta chain sequences, a statistical classification framework was built. A later analysis assigned V and J genes by comparing TCR nucleotide sequences with IMGT/GENE-DB human TR gene sequences. In a later analysis, CDR3 sequences and most-parsimonious VDJ recombination scenarios were assigned using the TCRdist pipeline. In a later analysis, every TCR beta chain was defined by the combination of its CDR3 amino acid sequence and its V-gene family, and reads without a unique V-gene family were dropped. A later analysis removed nearly 600 highly shared, low-generation-probability nucleotide sequences to deal with suspected cross-contamination and a sequencing artifact. A later analysis calculated a clonal expansion index for each public chain from normalized within-repertoire ranks of inferred template counts. Generation probabilities in a later analysis came from a VDJ recombination model fitted to out-of-frame rearrangements, and those results were checked against IGoR. A later analysis scored TCR-TCR, TCR-HLA and TCR-CMV co-occurrence with hypergeometric tests, applying a repertoire-size bias correction to TCR pairs. False discovery rates were estimated in a later analysis by permuting HLA or CMV assignments 20 times. A later analysis grouped co-occurring TCRs with DBSCAN, adding TCRdist sequence similarity when clustering within HLA-allele-positive subsets. Repertoires with fewer than 30,000 or more than 120,000 public chains, plus five repertoires with anomalous nucleotide sharing, were excluded from co-occurrence clustering. Drawn from immuneACCESS, this table holds only the in-frame rearrangements with V and J called that TCRdb kept. Clones are partly lost; checked studies trace under half to an unresolved V gene and leave the rest unexplained. V and J calls and clone size are copied from that table; D and trimming were computed from the DNA. The sample includes 150,000 to 200,000 clones, with around 78% observed a single time. The ten largest make up approximately 3% of the sample.

The cohort consisted of more than 650 healthy bone marrow donors. At the time of sampling, every cohort member was nominally healthy, though immune exposures that went unrecorded were likely present. The donor tested CMV seronegative and was one of the 352 seronegative cohort members. A peripheral blood sample was provided by each donor, and peripheral blood mononuclear cells were used for TCR beta sequencing. The Qiagen DNeasy Blood Extraction Kit was used to extract genomic DNA from the blood cell samples. The entry originates in a study of cytomegalovirus exposure and HLA in healthy donors (dated by TCRdb to the late 2010s). As for the study more broadly: An earlier analysis of about 560 of the donors reported around 280 Gb of sequence data and 117 million unique TCR beta sequences obtained from roughly 180 million T cells. Approximately 300 gigabases of sequencing data and 75 million to 85 million unique TCR sequences made up an early release that covered several hundred HLA-typed donors. The genetic ancestry cluster associated with self-reported Caucasian donors included approximately 85% of the approximately 430 genotyped donors. The study aimed to test whether signatures of past pathogen exposure could be identified by cataloging public T cell receptors. The study profiled the T cell repertoires of about 720 subjects by immunosequencing and related them to cytomegalovirus serostatus. Along with the approximately 700-subject first cohort, a separate validation cohort of some 130 different subjects was used. To predict cytomegalovirus infection status, the study combined high-throughput TCR immunosequencing, statistical association of individual TCRs with disease status, and machine learning. To study patterns of TCR occurrence, a later analysis re-analyzed previously published TCR beta repertoires from 650 to 750 donors and added high-resolution HLA genotyping. In the later analysis, no new phenotypic data were used to find candidate immune exposures; instead, reliance was placed on TCR beta sequences and their occurrence across donors. An earlier analysis of around 580 of the donors used high-throughput TCR beta sequencing to judge whether each TCR beta V gene segment behaved as functional or pseudogenic. Donor age, sex, ethnicity and CMV serostatus were compiled together with the repertoire data. In a later genetic analysis, genome-wide SNP genotypes for about 55% of the roughly 700 donors were used, and that subset was treated as a discovery cohort. All discovery cohort repertoires had been generated using a single sequencing platform. Both class I and class II loci were covered by HLA typing, at four-digit resolution. Typing coverage differed by locus: A, B, C, DRB1 and DQB1 were typed in roughly 620-640 donors, DQA1 in roughly 500, DPA1 in some 610, and DPB1 in 450 to 490. Because of strong linkage in the cohort, 4 to 6 DR-DQ haplotypes were treated as single units for association and clustering. Among 398 genotyped donors of the cohort, an average of around 240,000 unique TCR beta nucleotide sequences were sequenced per donor, roughly 20% of them non-productive. The study at large found these results: Linkage disequilibrium might explain the correlated functional status among segregating V segments, but an unknown experimental factor could not be ruled out. In a later genetic analysis, a missense DCLRE1C variant was associated with V-gene and J-gene trimming of TCR beta chains, and the association was replicated in an independent cohort. Sequencing depth was assumed to be roughly uniform across donors in the presence/absence analyses, though that assumption may not hold. A later analysis found that most CMV-associated TCR beta chains appeared HLA-restricted, with HLA associations seemingly driven largely by CMV exposure. In a later analysis, several top co-occurrence clusters were reported to appear linked to parvovirus B19, influenza, CMV and Epstein-Barr virus. The only immune exposure information available for the cohort was CMV serostatus. Most TCR sequences were seen in very few donors, while some public TCRs were found in many individuals. In this cohort, only TCR beta chains were sequenced, and detectable features were limited by the absence of alpha or paired-chain data. In an earlier analysis of under 600 of the donors, most TCR beta V segments were observed in productive rearrangements about 90% or about 30% of the time, broadly matching IMGT annotations. A further reported finding was that TCR beta sequences accurately predicted the HLA-A and HLA-B alleles for most subjects in the first cohort. The authors suggested that the approach could potentially be generalized to other disease states and immunological phenotypes. The study listed 150 to 200 TCR beta chains as associated with cytomegalovirus. A cluster of highly shared sequence variants was judged likely to represent a technical artifact of the sequencing pipeline. Strong co-occurrence of HLA alleles, especially DR and DQ, made assigning TCR associations to individual alleles difficult. A few of the identified cytomegalovirus-associated TCR beta chains were confirmed in vitro to be specific for cytomegalovirus antigens. Because some donors lacked HLA typing at each locus, the association tests relied only on the typed subset. Compared with equally common non-associated chains, HLA-associated TCR beta chains in a later analysis were more clonally expanded and had lower generation probabilities. Approximately 16 rarely observed V segments, including chromosome 9 orphons, were excluded from the earlier analysis of several hundred of the donors because counts were too low. Compared with the roughly 710-donor mean, donors in an Asian-associated ancestry cluster had fewer N-insertions in productive TCRs, according to a later genetic analysis. Some IMGT-functional V segments, including TRBV6-2 and TRBV6-3, could not be told apart with the 87-base-pair reads, so those segments were excluded. A later analysis associated some 17,000 TCR beta sequences with specific HLA alleles at a false discovery rate of 0.05. A later analysis found that TCR association rates varied across HLA loci, with DRB1 alleles showing the most associated TCRs and HLA-C alleles the fewest. The classifier was reported to diagnose cytomegalovirus status with high specificity and sensitivity in both the original cohort and the validation cohort.

Reading the germline V gene gives CDR1 SGDLS and CDR2 YYNGEE. The CDR3 holds 14 amino acids from the cysteine to the phenylalanine. The entry retains the CDR3 DNA only, 42 bases that are in frame from base 1. Cut back by 0 bases and 4 bases, the V and J ends lie 10 bases apart. This sequence was found in a woman between 35 and 50 years old in good health and CMV-seronegative. Here the chain combines TRBV9 and TRBJ2-5, and perhaps TRBD2 as D gene, on 6 matching bases. The material sequenced was PBMCs. The bases are TGTGCCAGCAGCGTAGCGGTCGGGGGAGAGACCCAGTACTTC. It specifies CASSVAVGGETQYF.